This T cell receptor (beta chain) was sequenced during a study of blood T cell repertoires in COVID-19. The wider study: COVID-19 samples collected from the United States, Italy and Spain covered acute and convalescent phases. T cells, B-cell-depleted T cells, or PBMCs provided the cDNA or gDNA that served as material.

Per the original methods: Using reference gene primer amplification, nucleated cell counts were estimated. The method was immunoSEQ multiplex PCR; TCRdb's version includes in-frame clones alone and lacks a portion of them. V, J and clone size are taken as reported in that table, and D and trimming were inferred from the DNA itself. The table lists just under 300,000 clones, about 88% of them singletons, with about 1.2% in the top ten. The V gene lost 0 bases and the J gene lost 4 bases, with 17 bases spanning the gap. Germline V lookup: CDR1 SGHDT, CDR2 YYEEEE. The CDR3 loop spans 16 amino acids. This clonotype was obtained from a man between 65 and 85 years old with acute or convalescent COVID-19. Specimen: peripheral blood. This chain joins TRBV5-6 and TRBJ2-7; a possible D gene is TRBD1 (5 bases). The CDR3 spells CASSLVQGYEFYEQYF. CDR3 nucleotide sequence: TGTGCCAGCAGCTTGGTTCAGGGCTACGAGTTTTACGAGCAGTACTTC.